The present T cell receptor (beta chain) was sequenced within a study of somatic mutations in cytotoxic T cells in rheumatoid arthritis. Libraries were prepared by immunoSEQ multiplex PCR; TCRdb keeps only in-frame clonotypes and omits some of them. The sample carries approximately 14,000 clones, roughly 70% recorded once. Study conclusions and caveats: The authors did not know the antigen targets of the expanded CD8+ clones.

This CDR3 region has 13 residues. Trimming at V came to 4 bases and at J to 5 bases, leaving 5 bases not matched to a gene. The germline V gene has CDR1 SGDLS and CDR2 YYNGEE. This clone was counted between two and nine times. The antigen is not known. This TCR derives from an adult with rheumatoid arthritis. The rearrangement joins TRBV9 to TRBJ2-7, with TRBD1 matching 8 bases. Sequencing was performed on CD8+ T cells sorted from blood. The CDR3 loop reads CASSKGTGNEQYF. The CDR3 region has the DNA TGTGCCAGCAGCAAAGGGACAGGCAACGAGCAGTACTTC.